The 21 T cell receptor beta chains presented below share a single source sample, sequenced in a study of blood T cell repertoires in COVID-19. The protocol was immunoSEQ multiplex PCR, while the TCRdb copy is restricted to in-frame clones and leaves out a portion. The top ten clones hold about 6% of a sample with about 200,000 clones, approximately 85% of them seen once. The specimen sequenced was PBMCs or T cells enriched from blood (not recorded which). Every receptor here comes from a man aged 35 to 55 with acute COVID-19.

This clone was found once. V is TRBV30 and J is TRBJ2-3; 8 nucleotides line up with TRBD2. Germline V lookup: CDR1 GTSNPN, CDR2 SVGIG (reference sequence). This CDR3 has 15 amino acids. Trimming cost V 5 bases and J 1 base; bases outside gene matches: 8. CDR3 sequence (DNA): TGTGCCTGGGTCGTGTTAGCGGGACGCACAGATACGCAGTATTTT. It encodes CAWVVLAGRTDTQYF.

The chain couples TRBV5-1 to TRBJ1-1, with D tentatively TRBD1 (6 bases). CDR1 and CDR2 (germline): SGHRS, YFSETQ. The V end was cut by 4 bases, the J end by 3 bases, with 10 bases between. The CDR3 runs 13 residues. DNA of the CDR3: TGCGCCAGCAGCCCCACAGGGTACACTGAAGCTTTCTTT. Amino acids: CASSPTGYTEAFF.

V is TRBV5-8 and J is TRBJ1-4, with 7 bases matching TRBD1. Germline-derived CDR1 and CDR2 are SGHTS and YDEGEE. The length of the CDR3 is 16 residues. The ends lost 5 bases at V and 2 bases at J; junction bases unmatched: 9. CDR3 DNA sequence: TGTGCCAGCAGTTATCAGGGGGTATCGACTAATGAAAAACTGTTTTTT. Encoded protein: CASSYQGVSTNEKLFF. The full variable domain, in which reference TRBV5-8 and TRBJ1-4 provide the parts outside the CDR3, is EAGVTQSPTHLIKTRGQQATLRCSPISGHTSVYWYQQALGLGLQFLLWYDEGEERNRGNFPPRFSGRQFPNYSSELNVNALELEDSALYLCASSYQGVSTNEKLFFGSGTQLSVL.

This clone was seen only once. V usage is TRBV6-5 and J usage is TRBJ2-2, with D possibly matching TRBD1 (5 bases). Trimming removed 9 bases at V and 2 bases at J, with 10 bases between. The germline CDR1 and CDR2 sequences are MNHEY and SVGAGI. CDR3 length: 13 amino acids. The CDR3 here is CARGHDNTGELFF. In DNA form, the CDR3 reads TGTGCCAGAGGACACGACAACACCGGGGAGCTGTTTTTT.

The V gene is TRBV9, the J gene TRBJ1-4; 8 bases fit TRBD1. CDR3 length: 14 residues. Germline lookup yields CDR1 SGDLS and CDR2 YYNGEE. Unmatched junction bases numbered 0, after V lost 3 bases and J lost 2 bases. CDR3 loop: CASSGQGTNEKLFF. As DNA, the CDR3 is TGTGCCAGCAGCGGACAGGGGACTAATGAAAAACTGTTTTTT.

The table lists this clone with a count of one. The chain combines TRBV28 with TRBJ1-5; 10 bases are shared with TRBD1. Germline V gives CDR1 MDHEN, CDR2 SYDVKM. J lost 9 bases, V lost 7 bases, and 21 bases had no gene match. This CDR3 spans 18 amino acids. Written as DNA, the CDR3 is TGTGCCAGCACCACCTGGGGGGCTGGACAGGGGGTCCTGAGGCCCCAGCATTTT. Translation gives CASTTWGAGQGVLRPQHF.

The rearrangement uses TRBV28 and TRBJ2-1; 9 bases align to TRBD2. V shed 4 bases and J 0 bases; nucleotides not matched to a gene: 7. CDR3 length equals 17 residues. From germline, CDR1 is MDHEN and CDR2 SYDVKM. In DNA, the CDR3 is TGTGCCAGCAGTTCCGCCCAGACTAGCGGCTCCTACAATGAGCAGTTCTTC. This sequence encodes CASSSAQTSGSYNEQFF.

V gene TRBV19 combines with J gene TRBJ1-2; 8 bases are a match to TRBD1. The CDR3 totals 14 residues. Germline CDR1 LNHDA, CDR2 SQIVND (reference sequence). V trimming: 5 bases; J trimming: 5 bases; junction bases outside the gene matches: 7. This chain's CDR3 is CASSPTGELYGYTF. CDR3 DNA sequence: TGTGCCAGTAGTCCGACAGGGGAATTGTATGGCTACACCTTC.

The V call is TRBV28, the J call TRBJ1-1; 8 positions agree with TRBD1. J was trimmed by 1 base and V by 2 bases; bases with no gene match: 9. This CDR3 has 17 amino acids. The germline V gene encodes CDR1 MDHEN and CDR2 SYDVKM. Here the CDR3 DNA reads TGTGCCAGCAGTTTAGGGACAGGAGCGGTTGGGAACACTGAAGCTTTCTTT. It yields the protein CASSLGTGAVGNTEAFF.

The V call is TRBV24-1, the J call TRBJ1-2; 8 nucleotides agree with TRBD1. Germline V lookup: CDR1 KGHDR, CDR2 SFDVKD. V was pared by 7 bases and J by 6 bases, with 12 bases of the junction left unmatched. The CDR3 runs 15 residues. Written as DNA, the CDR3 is TGTGCCACCAGAAGGACAGGGAACCCGGAAAATGGCTACACCTTC. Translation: CATRRTGNPENGYTF.

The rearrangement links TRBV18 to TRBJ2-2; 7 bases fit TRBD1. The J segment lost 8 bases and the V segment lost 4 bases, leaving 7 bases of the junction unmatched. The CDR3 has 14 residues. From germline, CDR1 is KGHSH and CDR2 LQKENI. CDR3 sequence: CASSRQGPTGELFF. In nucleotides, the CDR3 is TGTGCCAGCTCACGACAGGGCCCGACAGGGGAGCTGTTTTTT.

The CDR3 nucleotides are TGTGCCAGTCGGGGGGGCCCCACTGAAGCTTTCTTT. It translates to CASRGGPTEAFF. V usage is TRBV19 and J usage is TRBJ1-1; a weak D match, TRBD1 (6 bases). The CDR3 has 12 residues. V was trimmed by 8 bases and J by 4 bases, leaving 11 bases between them. Germline V CDR1 and CDR2: LNHDA, SQIVND (reference sequence).

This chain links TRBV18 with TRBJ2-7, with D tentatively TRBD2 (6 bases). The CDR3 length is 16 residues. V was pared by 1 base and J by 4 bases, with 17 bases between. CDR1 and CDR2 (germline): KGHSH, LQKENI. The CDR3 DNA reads TGTGCCAGCTCACCACAGTCGGGACTTGCCAAGTACGAGCAGTACTTC. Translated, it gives CASSPQSGLAKYEQYF.

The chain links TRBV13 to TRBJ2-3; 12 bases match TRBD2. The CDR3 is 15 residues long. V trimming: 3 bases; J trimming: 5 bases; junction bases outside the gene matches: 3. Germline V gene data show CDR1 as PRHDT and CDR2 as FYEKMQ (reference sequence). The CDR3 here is CASSFPSGRGDTQYF. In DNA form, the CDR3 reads TGTGCCAGCAGCTTTCCTAGCGGGAGGGGAGATACGCAGTATTTT.

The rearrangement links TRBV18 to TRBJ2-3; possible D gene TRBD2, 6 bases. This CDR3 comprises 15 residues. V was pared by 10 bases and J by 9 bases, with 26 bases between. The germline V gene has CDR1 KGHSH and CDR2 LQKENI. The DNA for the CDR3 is TGTGCCACCACCCGTGGGGGAGGCCCCGGAGAGACGCAGTATTTT. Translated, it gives CATTRGGGPGETQYF.

CDR3 protein: CASSEEGQGFYNEQFF. Here the CDR3 DNA reads TGTGCCAGCAGTGAAGAGGGCCAGGGATTTTACAATGAGCAGTTCTTC. The rearrangement joins TRBV2 to TRBJ2-1; possible D gene TRBD1, 5 bases. Germline CDR1 is SNHLY and CDR2 is FYNNEI. The CDR3 loop spans 16 amino acids. Trimming shortened V by 1 base and J by 4 bases, and 14 bases separated the two germline ends.

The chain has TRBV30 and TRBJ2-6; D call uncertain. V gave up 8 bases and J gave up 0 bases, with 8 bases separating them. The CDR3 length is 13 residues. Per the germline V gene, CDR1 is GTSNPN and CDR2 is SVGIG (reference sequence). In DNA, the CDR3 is TGTGCCCGTCGGGTCTCTGGGGCCAACGTCCTGACTTTC. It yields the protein CARRVSGANVLTF.

The DNA for the CDR3 is TGTGCCAGCAGGCCCGTAGTTTCAACTAATGAAAAACTGTTTTTT. Its protein is CASRPVVSTNEKLFF. The chain recombines TRBV2 with TRBJ1-4; D remains ambiguous. The CDR3 contains 15 residues. Trimming left V 6 bases short and J 0 bases short, with 11 bases between. The germline V gene has CDR1 SNHLY and CDR2 FYNNEI.

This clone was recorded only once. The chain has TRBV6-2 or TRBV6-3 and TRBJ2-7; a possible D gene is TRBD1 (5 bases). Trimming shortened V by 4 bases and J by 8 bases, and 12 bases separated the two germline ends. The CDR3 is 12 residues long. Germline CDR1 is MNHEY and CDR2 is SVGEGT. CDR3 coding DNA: TGTGCCAGCAGTTTTAACCAGGGCAAGCAGTACTTC. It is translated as CASSFNQGKQYF.

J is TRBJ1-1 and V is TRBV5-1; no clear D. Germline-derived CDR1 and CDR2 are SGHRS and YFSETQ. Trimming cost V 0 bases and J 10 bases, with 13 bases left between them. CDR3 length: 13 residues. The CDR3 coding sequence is TGCGCCAGCAGCTTGGGAGGCCTTGAGTCAGCTTTCTTT. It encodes CASSLGGLESAFF.

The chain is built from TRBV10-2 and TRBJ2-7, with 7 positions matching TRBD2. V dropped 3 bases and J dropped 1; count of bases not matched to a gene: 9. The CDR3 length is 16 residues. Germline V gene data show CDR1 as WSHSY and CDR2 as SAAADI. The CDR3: CASSEAGWEGSYEQYF. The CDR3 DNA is TGCGCCAGCAGTGAAGCCGGGTGGGAGGGGTCCTACGAGCAGTACTTC.